This T cell receptor beta chain was captured by sequencing in a study of blood T cell repertoires in COVID-19. Patients of the Seattle cohort, enrolled during active infection, were followed longitudinally. TCRdb keeps only in-frame clones here, not all; method: immunoSEQ multiplex PCR. Of fewer than 300,000 clones in the sample, around 90% were seen once. The CDR3 is 14 residues long. The ends were cut back, 7 bases at V and 7 bases at J, with 19 bases in the middle. Germline loops: CDR1 SEHNR, CDR2 FQNEAQ (reference sequence). The clonotype comes from a young adult with COVID-19, enrolled during active disease. V and J are TRBV7-9 and TRBJ2-5, with D perhaps TRBD1 (6 bases). Sequenced material: peripheral blood. As DNA, the CDR3 is TGTGCCAGCACCCTTAGGGGGACGACCGGGACCCAGTACTTC. This translates into CASTLRGTTGTQYF.